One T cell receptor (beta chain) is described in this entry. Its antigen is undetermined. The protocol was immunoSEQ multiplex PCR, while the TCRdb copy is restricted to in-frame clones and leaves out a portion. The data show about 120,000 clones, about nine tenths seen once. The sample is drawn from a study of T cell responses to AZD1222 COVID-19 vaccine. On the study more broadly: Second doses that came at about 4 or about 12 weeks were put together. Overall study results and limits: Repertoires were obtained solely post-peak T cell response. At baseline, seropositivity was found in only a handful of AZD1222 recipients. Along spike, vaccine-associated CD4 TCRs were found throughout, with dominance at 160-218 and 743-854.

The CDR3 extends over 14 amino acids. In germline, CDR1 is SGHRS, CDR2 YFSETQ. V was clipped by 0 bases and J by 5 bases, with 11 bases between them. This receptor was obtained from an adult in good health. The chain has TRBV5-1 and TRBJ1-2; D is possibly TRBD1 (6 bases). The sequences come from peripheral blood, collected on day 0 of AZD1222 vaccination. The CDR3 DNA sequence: TGCGCCAGCAGCTTGGGAGAGGACAGTTATGGCTACACCTTC. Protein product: CASSLGEDSYGYTF.